In this sample, the clone carrying this T cell receptor beta chain turned up a few times. Its antigen is still unknown. The sample is drawn from a study of blood T cells in healthy people across ages. Looking at the study overall: There was about one barcoded beta molecule captured by template switching per two T cells.

The study, taken as a whole, reports: Higher diversity and more naive CD4+ cells were features of long-lived donors, compared to aged donors.

The germline CDR1 and CDR2 sequences are MRHNA and SNTAGT. CDR3 length equals 14 residues. The V segment lost 3 bases and the J segment 2 bases; nucleotides outside the gene matches: 1. A second roughly 6 to 11 cycle PCR used barcoded and J-beta primers. One entry per CDR3 protein results from TCRdb running MiXCR on the 5' RACE reads. The sample holds over 600,000 distinct CDR3 sequences, 56% seen once. Input material: blood. The chain couples TRBV6-4 to TRBJ2-1; 7 nucleotides match TRBD2. The receptor's source is a man aged 35 to 55 in good health. The CDR3 nucleotides read TGTGCCAGCAGTGAAAGCGGGACCTACAATGAGCAGTTCTTC. Protein: CASSESGTYNEQFF.